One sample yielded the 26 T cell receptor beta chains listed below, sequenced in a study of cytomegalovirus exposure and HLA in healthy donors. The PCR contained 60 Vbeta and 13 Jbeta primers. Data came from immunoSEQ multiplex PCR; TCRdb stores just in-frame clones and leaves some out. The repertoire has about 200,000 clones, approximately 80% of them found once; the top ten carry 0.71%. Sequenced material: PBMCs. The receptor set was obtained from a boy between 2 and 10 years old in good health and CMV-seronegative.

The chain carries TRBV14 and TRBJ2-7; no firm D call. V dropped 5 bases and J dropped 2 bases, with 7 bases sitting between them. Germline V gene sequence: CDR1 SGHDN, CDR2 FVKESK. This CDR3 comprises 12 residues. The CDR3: CASSSGPYEQYF. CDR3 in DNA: TGTGCCAGCAGCTCTGGCCCCTACGAGCAGTACTTC.

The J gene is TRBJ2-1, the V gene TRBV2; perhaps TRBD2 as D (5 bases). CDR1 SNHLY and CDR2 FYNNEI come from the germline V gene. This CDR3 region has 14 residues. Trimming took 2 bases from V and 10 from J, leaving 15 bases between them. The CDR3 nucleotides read TGTGCCAGCAGTGAAACGGGAACATCGGGGGAGCAGTTCTTC. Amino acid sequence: CASSETGTSGEQFF.

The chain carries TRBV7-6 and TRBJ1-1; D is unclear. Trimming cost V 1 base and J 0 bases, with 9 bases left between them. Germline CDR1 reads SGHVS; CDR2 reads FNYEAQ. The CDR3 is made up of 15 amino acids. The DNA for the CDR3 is TGTGCCAGCAGCTTAGGGGAGGCGATGAACACTGAAGCTTTCTTT. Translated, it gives CASSLGEAMNTEAFF.

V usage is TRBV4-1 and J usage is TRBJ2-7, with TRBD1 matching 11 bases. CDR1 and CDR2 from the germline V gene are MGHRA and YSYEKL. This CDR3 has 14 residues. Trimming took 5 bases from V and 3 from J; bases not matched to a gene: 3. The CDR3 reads CASSEGQGGYEQYF. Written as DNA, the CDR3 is TGCGCCAGCAGCGAGGGACAGGGGGGCTACGAGCAGTACTTC.

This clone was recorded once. The CDR3 here is CASSLAPQATGLYYGYTF. CDR3 in DNA: TGCGCCAGCAGCTTGGCCCCCCAAGCTACAGGGCTGTACTATGGCTACACCTTC. The chain couples TRBV5-1 to TRBJ1-2, with a possible D match to TRBD1 (6 bases). Germline-derived CDR1 and CDR2 are SGHRS and YFSETQ. Trimming shortened V by 0 bases and J by 3 bases, and 21 bases separated the two germline ends. The CDR3 totals 18 residues.

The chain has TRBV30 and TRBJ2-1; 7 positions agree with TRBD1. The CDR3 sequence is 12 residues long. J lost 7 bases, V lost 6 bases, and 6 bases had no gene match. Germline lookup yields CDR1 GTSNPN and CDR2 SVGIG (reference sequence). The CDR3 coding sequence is TGTGCCTGCGACAGGGCGAGGAATGAGCAGTTCTTC. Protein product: CACDRARNEQFF. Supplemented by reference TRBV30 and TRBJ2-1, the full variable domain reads SQTIHQWPATLVQPVGSPLSLECTVEGTSNPNLYWYRQAAGRGLQLLFYSVGIGQISSEVPQNLSASRPQDRQFILSSKKLLLSDSGFYLCACDRARNEQFFGPGTRLTVL.

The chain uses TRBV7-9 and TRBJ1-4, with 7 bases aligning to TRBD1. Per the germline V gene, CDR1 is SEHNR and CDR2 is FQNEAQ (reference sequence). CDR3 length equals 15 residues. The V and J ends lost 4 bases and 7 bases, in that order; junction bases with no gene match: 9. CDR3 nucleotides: TGTGCCAGCAGCTCAACCGGGACAGTTTTTGAAAAACTGTTTTTT. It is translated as CASSSTGTVFEKLFF.

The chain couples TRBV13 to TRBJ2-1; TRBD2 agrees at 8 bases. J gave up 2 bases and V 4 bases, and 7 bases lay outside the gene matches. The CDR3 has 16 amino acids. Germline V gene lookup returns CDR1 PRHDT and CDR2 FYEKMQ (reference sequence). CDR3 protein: CASSSAGAPPYNEQFF. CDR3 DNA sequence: TGTGCCAGCAGCTCAGCGGGAGCGCCCCCCTACAATGAGCAGTTCTTC.

The CDR3 is CASSQAQGRNTGELFF. CDR3 DNA: TGTGCCAGCAGCCAAGCCCAGGGCCGAAACACCGGGGAGCTGTTTTTT. The V and J genes are TRBV5-6 and TRBJ2-2; weak D call: TRBD1 (5 bases). With 4 bases removed from V and 2 bases from J, the gap between germline ends came to 15 bases. This CDR3 has 16 residues. Germline CDR1 is SGHDT and CDR2 is YYEEEE.

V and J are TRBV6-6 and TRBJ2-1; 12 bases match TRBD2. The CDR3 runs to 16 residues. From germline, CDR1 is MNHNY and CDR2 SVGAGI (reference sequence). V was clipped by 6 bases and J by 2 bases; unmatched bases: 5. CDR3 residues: CASRPTSGRTYNEQFF. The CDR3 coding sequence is TGTGCCAGCAGGCCCACTAGCGGGAGGACCTACAATGAGCAGTTCTTC.

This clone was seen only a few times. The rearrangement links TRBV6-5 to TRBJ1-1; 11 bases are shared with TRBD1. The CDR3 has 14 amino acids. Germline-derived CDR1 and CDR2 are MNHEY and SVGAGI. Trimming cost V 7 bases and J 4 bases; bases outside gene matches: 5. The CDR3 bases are TGTGCCAGCAAAGGACAGGGGGCGGCCACTGAAGCTTTCTTT. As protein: CASKGQGAATEAFF.

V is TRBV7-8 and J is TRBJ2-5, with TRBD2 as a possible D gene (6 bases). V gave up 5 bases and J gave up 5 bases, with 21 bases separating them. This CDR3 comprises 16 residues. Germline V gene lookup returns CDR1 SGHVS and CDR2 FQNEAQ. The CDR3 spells CASSPGGYWGDETQYF. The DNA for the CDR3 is TGTGCCAGCAGCCCCGGGGGTTATTGGGGGGACGAGACCCAGTACTTC.

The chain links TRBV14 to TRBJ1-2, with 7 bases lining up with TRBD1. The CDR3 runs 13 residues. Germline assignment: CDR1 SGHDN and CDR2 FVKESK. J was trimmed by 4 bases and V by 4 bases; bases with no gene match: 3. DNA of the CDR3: TGTGCCAGCAGCCTGGGACAGAGCTATGGCTACACCTTC. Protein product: CASSLGQSYGYTF.

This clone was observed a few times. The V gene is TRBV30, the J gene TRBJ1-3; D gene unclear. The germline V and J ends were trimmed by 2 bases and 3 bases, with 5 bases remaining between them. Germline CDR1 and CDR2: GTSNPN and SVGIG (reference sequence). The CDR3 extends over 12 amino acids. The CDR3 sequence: CAWSPGGNTIYF. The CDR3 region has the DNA TGTGCCTGGAGTCCCGGTGGAAACACCATATATTTT. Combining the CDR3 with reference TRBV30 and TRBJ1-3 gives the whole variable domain SQTIHQWPATLVQPVGSPLSLECTVEGTSNPNLYWYRQAAGRGLQLLFYSVGIGQISSEVPQNLSASRPQDRQFILSSKKLLLSDSGFYLCAWSPGGNTIYFGEGSWLTVV.

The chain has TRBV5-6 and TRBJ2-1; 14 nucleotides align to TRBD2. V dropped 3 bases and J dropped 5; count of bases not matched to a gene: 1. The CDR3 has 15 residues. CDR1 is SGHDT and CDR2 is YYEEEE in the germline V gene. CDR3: CASSWGLAGDNEQFF. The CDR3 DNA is TGTGCCAGCAGCTGGGGACTAGCGGGGGACAATGAGCAGTTCTTC.

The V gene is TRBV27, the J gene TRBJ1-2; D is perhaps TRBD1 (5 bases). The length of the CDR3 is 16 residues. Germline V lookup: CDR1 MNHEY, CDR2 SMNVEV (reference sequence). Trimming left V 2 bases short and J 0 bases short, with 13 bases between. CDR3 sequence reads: CASSLIGGEPNYGYTF. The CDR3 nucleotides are TGTGCCAGCAGTTTAATCGGGGGAGAACCTAACTATGGCTACACCTTC.

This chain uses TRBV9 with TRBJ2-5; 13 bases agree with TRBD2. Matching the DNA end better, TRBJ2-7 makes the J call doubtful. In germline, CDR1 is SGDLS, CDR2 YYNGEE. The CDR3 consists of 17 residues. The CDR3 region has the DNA TGTGCCAGCAGCCCCCGGACTAGCGGGAGCCCAACCTACGAGCAGTACTTC. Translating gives CASSPRTSGSPTYEQYF.

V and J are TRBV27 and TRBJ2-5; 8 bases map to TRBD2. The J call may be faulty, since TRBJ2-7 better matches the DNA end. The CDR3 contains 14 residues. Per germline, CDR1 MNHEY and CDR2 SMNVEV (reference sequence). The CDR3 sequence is CASRSSGLAREQYF. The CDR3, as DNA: TGTGCCAGCAGAAGTAGCGGACTAGCACGCGAGCAGTACTTC.

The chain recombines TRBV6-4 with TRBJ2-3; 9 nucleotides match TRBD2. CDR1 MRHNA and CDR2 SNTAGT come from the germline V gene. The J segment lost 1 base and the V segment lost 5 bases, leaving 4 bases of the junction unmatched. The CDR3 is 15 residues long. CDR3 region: CASSPLAGRTDTQYF. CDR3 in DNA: TGTGCCAGCAGTCCCCTAGCGGGGCGCACAGATACGCAGTATTTT.

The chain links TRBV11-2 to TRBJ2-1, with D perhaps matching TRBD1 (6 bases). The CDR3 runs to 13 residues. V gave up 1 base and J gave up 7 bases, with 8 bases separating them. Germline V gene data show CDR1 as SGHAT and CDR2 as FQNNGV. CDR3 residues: CASSLAQGNEQFF. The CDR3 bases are TGTGCCAGCAGCTTAGCTCAGGGGAATGAGCAGTTCTTC.

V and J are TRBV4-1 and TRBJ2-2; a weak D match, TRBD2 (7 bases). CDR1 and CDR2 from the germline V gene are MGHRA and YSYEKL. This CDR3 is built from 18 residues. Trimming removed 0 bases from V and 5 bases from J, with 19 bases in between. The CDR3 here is CASSQEMPGGRRTGELFF. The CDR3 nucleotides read TGCGCCAGCAGCCAAGAGATGCCCGGGGGGCGGAGGACCGGGGAGCTGTTTTTT.

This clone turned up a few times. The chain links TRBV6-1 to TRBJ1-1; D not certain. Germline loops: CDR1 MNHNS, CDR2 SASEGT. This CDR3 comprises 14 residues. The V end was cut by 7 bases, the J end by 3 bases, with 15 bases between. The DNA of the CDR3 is TGTGCCAGCACAGGATCTTTGTATGACACTGAAGCTTTCTTT. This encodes CASTGSLYDTEAFF.

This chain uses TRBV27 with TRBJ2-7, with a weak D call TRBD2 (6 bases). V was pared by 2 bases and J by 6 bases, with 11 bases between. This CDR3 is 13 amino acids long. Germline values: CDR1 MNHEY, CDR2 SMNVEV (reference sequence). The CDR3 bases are TGTGCCAGCAGTTTAGTCTCCGGGGGCGAGCAGTACTTC. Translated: CASSLVSGGEQYF.

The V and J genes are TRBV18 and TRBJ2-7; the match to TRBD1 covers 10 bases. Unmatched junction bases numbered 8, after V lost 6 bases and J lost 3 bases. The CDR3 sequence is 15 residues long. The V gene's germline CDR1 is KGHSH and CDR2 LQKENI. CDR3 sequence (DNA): TGTGCCAGCTCCCCCGGGACAGGGGTCATCTACGAGCAGTACTTC. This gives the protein CASSPGTGVIYEQYF.

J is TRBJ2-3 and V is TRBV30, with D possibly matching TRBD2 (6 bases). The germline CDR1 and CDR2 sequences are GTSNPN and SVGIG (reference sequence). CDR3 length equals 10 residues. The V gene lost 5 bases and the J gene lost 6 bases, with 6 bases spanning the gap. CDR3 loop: CAWAGDTQYF. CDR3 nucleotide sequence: TGTGCCTGGGCGGGGGATACGCAGTATTTT.

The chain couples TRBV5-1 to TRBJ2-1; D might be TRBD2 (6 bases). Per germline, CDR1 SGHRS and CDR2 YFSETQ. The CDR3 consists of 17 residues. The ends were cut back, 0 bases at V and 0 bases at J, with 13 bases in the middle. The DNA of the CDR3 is TGCGCCAGCAGCTTGGTACCCGGGGGATACTCCTACAATGAGCAGTTCTTC. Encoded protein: CASSLVPGGYSYNEQFF.